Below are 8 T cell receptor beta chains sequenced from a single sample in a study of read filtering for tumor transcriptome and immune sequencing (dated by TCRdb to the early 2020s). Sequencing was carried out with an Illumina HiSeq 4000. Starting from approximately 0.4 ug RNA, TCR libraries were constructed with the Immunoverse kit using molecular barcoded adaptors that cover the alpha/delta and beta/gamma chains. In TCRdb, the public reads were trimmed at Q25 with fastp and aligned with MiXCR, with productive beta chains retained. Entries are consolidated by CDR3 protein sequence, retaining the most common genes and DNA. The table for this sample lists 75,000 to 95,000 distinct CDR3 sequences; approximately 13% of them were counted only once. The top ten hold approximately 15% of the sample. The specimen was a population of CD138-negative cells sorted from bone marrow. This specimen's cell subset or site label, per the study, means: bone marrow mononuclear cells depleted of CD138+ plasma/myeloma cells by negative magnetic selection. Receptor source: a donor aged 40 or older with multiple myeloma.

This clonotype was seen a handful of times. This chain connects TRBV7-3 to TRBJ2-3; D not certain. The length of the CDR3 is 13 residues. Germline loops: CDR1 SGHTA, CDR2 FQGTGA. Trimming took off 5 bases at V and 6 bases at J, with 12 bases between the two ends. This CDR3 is CASSRYGADTQYF. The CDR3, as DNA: TGTGCCAGCAGCCGCTATGGTGCCGATACGCAGTATTTT.

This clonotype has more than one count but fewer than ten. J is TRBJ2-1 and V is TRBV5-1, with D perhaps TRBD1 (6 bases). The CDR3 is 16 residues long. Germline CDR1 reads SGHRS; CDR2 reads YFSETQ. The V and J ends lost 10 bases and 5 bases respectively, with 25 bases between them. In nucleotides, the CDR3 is TGCGCCTGCGGCTTGCGACCCCAGGGGACAAACAATGAGCAGTTCTTC. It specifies CACGLRPQGTNNEQFF.

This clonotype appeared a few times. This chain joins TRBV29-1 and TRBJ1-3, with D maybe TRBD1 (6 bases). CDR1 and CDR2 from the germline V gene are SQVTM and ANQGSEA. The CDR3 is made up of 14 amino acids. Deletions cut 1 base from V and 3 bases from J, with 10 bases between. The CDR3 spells CSVEGGAGGNTIYF. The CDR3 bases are TGCAGCGTTGAAGGGGGGGCTGGTGGAAACACCATATATTTT.

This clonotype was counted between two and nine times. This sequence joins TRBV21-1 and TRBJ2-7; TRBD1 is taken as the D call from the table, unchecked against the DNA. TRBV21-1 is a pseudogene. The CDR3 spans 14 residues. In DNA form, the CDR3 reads TGTGCCACCTTCTGTGGGACAGGGACCTACGAGCAGTACTTC. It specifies CATFCGTGTYEQYF.

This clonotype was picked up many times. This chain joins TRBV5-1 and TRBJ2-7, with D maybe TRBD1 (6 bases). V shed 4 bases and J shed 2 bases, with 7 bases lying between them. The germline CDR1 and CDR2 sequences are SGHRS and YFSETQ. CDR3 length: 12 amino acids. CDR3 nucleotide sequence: TGCGCCAGCAGCGGGGGCGCCTACGAGCAGTACTTC. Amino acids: CASSGGAYEQYF.

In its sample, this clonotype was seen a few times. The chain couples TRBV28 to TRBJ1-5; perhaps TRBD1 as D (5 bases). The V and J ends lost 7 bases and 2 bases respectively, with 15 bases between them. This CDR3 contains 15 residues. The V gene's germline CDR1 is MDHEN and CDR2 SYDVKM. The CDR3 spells CASTLAGMGNQPQHF. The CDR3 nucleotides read TGTGCCAGCACCCTAGCAGGGATGGGCAATCAGCCCCAGCATTTT.

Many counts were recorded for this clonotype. The CDR3 DNA reads as TGCAGTGCGGGATTTGGGGGAGTCGGCACCGGGGAGCTGTTTTTT. Amino acid sequence: CSAGFGGVGTGELFF. The J gene is TRBJ2-2, the V gene TRBV20-1; the D call may be TRBD1 or TRBD2 (5 bases each). Germline CDR1 and CDR2: DFQATT and SNEGSKA (reference sequence). V lost 6 bases, J lost 4 bases, and 18 bases lay in between. CDR3 length equals 15 residues.

CDR3 amino acids: CSAGHTDSGNTIYF. The CDR3 DNA sequence: TGCAGTGCTGGCCATACTGACTCTGGAAACACCATATATTTT. The chain has TRBV20-1 and TRBJ1-3; no reliable D call. The V gene lost 5 bases and the J gene lost 0 bases, with 11 bases spanning the gap. The V gene's germline CDR1 is DFQATT and CDR2 SNEGSKA (reference sequence). The CDR3 is made up of 14 amino acids.